The 24 T cell receptor beta chains listed next were all sequenced from one sample in a study of control samples from healthy donors and cancer patients. The data were produced by immunoSEQ multiplex PCR, yet TCRdb's version contains in-frame clones alone and is incomplete. This table has about 100,000 clones, around nine tenths appearing once. Sequenced input: blood. The receptors stem from a man aged 30 to 45 in good health.

Only one count was recorded for this clone. The chain links TRBV11-3 to TRBJ2-5, with 7 bases that match TRBD1. Per germline, CDR1 SGHNT and CDR2 YENEEA. V shed 5 bases, J shed 3 bases, and the junction held 9 bases outside the gene matches. This CDR3 region has 15 residues. In DNA form, the CDR3 reads TGTGCCAGCAGCCTCGGGACAGTGGGCGAAGAGACCCAGTACTTC. Translation gives CASSLGTVGEETQYF.

The CDR3 region is CASRLTGGKNEQFF. CDR3 DNA sequence: TGTGCAAGTCGCTTAACGGGGGGGAAAAATGAGCAGTTCTTC. V gene TRBV12-2 combines with J gene TRBJ2-1; the table names TRBD2, a call not compared with the DNA. TRBV12-2 has pseudogene status. This CDR3 has 14 amino acids.

This chain uses TRBV7-2 with TRBJ1-2; perhaps TRBD1 as D (6 bases). V was cut by 2 bases and J by 8 bases, with 15 bases left in between. This CDR3 has 14 amino acids. Germline V gene sequence: CDR1 SGHTA, CDR2 FQGNSA. The CDR3 DNA reads as TGTGCCAGCAGCTTATTACAAGGGGGTGCGGGCTACACCTTC. Translating gives CASSLLQGGAGYTF. Complete variable domain (other parts from reference TRBV7-2 and TRBJ1-2): GAGVSQSPSNKVTEKGKDVELRCDPISGHTALYWYRQSLGQGLEFLIYFQGNSAPDKSGLPSDRFSAERTGGSVSTLTIQRTQQEDSAVYLCASSLLQGGAGYTFGSGTRLTVV.

The chain is built from TRBV5-4 and TRBJ2-3; 7 bases map to TRBD2. J lost 1 base, V lost 5 bases, and 7 bases had no gene match. The germline gives CDR1 SGHNT, CDR2 YYREEE (reference sequence). The CDR3 loop spans 15 amino acids. The CDR3 DNA follows: TGTGCCAGCAGAGATGGCCGGGAGGGCACAGATACGCAGTATTTT. Protein product: CASRDGREGTDTQYF. Full variable domain (missing parts from reference TRBV5-4 and TRBJ2-3): ETGVTQSPTHLIKTRGQQVTLRCSSQSGHNTVSWYQQALGQGPQFIFQYYREEENGRGNFPPRFSGLQFPNYSSELNVNALELDDSALYLCASRDGREGTDTQYFGPGTRLTVL.

This clone was counted a few times. The rearrangement joins TRBV11-2 to TRBJ2-3; TRBD2 matches 8 bases. The CDR3 is 16 residues long. J gave up 0 bases and V 3 bases, and 5 bases lay outside the gene matches. Germline V gene sequence: CDR1 SGHAT, CDR2 FQNNGV. This CDR3 reads CASSFVGGGSTDTQYF. The CDR3 DNA sequence: TGTGCCAGCAGCTTCGTTGGCGGGGGGAGCACAGATACGCAGTATTTT.

This CDR3 reads CASSLLGQGIETQYF. CDR3 nucleotide sequence: TGTGCCAGCAGTTTATTGGGACAGGGAATTGAGACCCAGTACTTC. The chain has TRBV27 and TRBJ2-5; 9 nucleotides agree with TRBD1. Trimming took 1 base from V and 5 from J; bases not matched to a gene: 5. Germline V lookup: CDR1 MNHEY, CDR2 SMNVEV (reference sequence). This CDR3 contains 15 residues.

The chain couples TRBV6-1 to TRBJ2-7; no clear D gene. Germline V gives CDR1 MNHNS, CDR2 SASEGT. Trimming stripped 2 bases from V and 5 bases from J, with 13 bases between. The CDR3 runs 14 residues. CDR3 nucleotide sequence: TGTGCCAGCAGTGAATGGGTGTTAATCCACGAGCAGTACTTC. It encodes CASSEWVLIHEQYF.

The chain links TRBV7-9 to TRBJ2-1; D gene uncertain. The CDR3 loop spans 13 amino acids. Trimming removed 5 bases from V and 8 bases from J, with 13 bases in between. CDR1 and CDR2 from the germline V gene are SEHNR and FQNEAQ (reference sequence). The chain's CDR3 is CASSIRGSDEQFF. The CDR3, as DNA: TGTGCCAGCAGCATACGAGGCTCGGATGAGCAGTTCTTC.

The rearrangement joins TRBV5-1 to TRBJ1-1; D gene uncertain. There are 15 residues in the CDR3. CDR1 is SGHRS, CDR2 YFSETQ, per germline. V shed 4 bases and J shed 5 bases, with 18 bases lying between them. CDR3 protein: CASSLAGSYDTEAFF. The DNA for the CDR3 is TGCGCCAGCAGCCTGGCGGGTTCTTACGATACTGAAGCTTTCTTT.

This CDR3 is CASREQPGLASYEQYF. The CDR3 nucleotides are TGTGCCAGCAGGGAACAGCCGGGACTAGCATCCTACGAGCAGTACTTC. The genes are TRBV2 and TRBJ2-7; 9 nucleotides line up with TRBD2. J lost 1 base, V lost 6 bases, and 10 bases had no gene match. The CDR3 totals 16 residues. Germline values: CDR1 SNHLY, CDR2 FYNNEI.

CDR3 sequence reads: CASSFIGGPTTTSIEQFF. As DNA, the CDR3 is TGTGCCAGCAGTTTCATAGGGGGCCCAACCACTACCTCTATTGAGCAGTTCTTC. The chain uses TRBV27 and TRBJ2-1, with 7 bases matching TRBD1. Per the germline V gene, CDR1 is MNHEY and CDR2 is SMNVEV (reference sequence). This CDR3 is 18 amino acids long. The J segment lost 9 bases and the V segment lost 3 bases, leaving 20 bases of the junction unmatched.

CDR3 amino acids: CASSTGQTRRDTEAFF. CDR3 coding DNA: TGTGCCAGCAGCACCGGGCAAACCAGGCGGGACACTGAAGCTTTCTTT. V usage is TRBV11-1 and J usage is TRBJ1-1, with D hard to call. Per germline, CDR1 SGHAT and CDR2 FQDESV (reference sequence). The V and J ends lost 5 bases and 3 bases respectively, with 19 bases between them. The length of the CDR3 is 16 residues.

This chain joins TRBV20-1 and TRBJ1-2; no definite D call. There are 11 residues in the CDR3. The germline V gene encodes CDR1 DFQATT and CDR2 SNEGSKA (reference sequence). The CDR3 spells CIASRDYGYTF. In DNA, the CDR3 is TGCATTGCGTCGAGGGACTATGGCTACACCTTC.

The J gene is TRBJ2-5, the V gene TRBV4-1; the D is unclear. With 0 bases removed from V and 1 base from J, the gap between germline ends came to 9 bases. Germline CDR1 reads MGHRA; CDR2 reads YSYEKL. CDR3 length: 15 residues. CDR3 residues: CASSQDFRFQETQYF. For the CDR3, the DNA is TGCGCCAGCAGCCAAGACTTCCGGTTCCAAGAGACCCAGTACTTC.

Only a few counts were recorded for this clone. The chain has TRBV19 and TRBJ1-5; 9 bases agree with TRBD1. The CDR3 is 15 residues long. Losses at the gene ends were 6 bases for V and 4 bases for J; bases not matched to a gene: 7. Looked up from germline, CDR1 is LNHDA and CDR2 is SQIVND (reference sequence). Here the CDR3 DNA reads TGTGCCAGTAGGCCGGCCGGACAGGGGAATCAGCCCCAGCATTTT. It yields the protein CASRPAGQGNQPQHF.

This clone was counted once. The chain recombines TRBV5-5 with TRBJ2-7; TRBD2 matches at 8 bases. This CDR3 region has 15 residues. With 4 bases clipped from V and 4 bases from J, the junction kept 10 bases outside the gene matches. In germline, CDR1 is SGHKS, CDR2 YYEKEE (reference sequence). CDR3 sequence (DNA): TGTGCCAGCAGCCCTGTAGCGGGACCTCCTTACGAGCAGTACTTC. Its translation: CASSPVAGPPYEQYF.

The J gene is TRBJ2-1, the V gene TRBV30, with 9 bases aligning to TRBD1. Losses at the gene ends were 3 bases for V and 3 bases for J; bases not matched to a gene: 3. The CDR3 has 14 amino acids. Looked up from germline, CDR1 is GTSNPN and CDR2 is SVGIG (reference sequence). This CDR3 is CAWRDRGNYNEQFF. Written as DNA, the CDR3 is TGTGCCTGGAGAGACAGGGGGAACTACAATGAGCAGTTCTTC.

V and J are TRBV9 and TRBJ2-5; 13 bases match TRBD2. The CDR3 has 16 amino acids. The ends lost 3 bases at V and 1 base at J; junction bases unmatched: 3. CDR1 and CDR2 (germline): SGDLS, YYNGEE. The CDR3 loop reads CASSDGLAGAQETQYF. CDR3 bases: TGTGCCAGCAGCGATGGACTAGCGGGAGCCCAAGAGACCCAGTACTTC. The full variable domain, rest sourced from reference TRBV9 and TRBJ2-5, is DSGVTQTPKHLITATGQRVTLRCSPRSGDLSVYWYQQSLDQGLQFLIQYYNGEERAKGNILERFSAQQFPDLHSELNLSSLELGDSALYFCASSDGLAGAQETQYFGPGTRLLVL.

The chain combines TRBV7-3 with TRBJ2-1, with TRBD2 matching 10 bases. Unmatched junction bases numbered 7, after V lost 5 bases and J lost 6 bases. CDR3 length: 15 amino acids. The germline V gene encodes CDR1 SGHTA and CDR2 FQGTGA. The CDR3 here is CASSLGLAEFNEQFF. CDR3 DNA sequence: TGTGCCAGCAGCCTCGGACTAGCGGAGTTCAATGAGCAGTTCTTC.

The J gene is TRBJ1-1, the V gene TRBV7-9; no definite D call. The V and J ends lost 1 base and 8 bases respectively, with 11 bases between them. Germline CDR1 and CDR2: SEHNR and FQNEAQ (reference sequence). The CDR3 is made up of 13 amino acids. CDR3 loop: CASSLESVNEAFF. The CDR3 coding sequence is TGTGCCAGCAGCTTAGAGTCGGTAAACGAAGCTTTCTTT.

This clone was recorded a few times. The chain joins TRBV29-1 to TRBJ1-3; 9 positions agree with TRBD1. This CDR3 comprises 14 residues. Germline V gene sequence: CDR1 SQVTM, CDR2 ANQGSEA. V was pared by 6 bases and J by 4 bases, with 7 bases of the junction left unmatched. CDR3 region: CSVQGQGLGNTIYF. The CDR3 bases are TGCAGCGTCCAGGGACAGGGCCTCGGAAACACCATATATTTT. Based on the CDR3 plus reference TRBV29-1 and TRBJ1-3, the full variable domain is SAVISQKPSRDICQRGTSLTIQCQVDSQVTMMFWYRQQPGQSLTLIATANQGSEATYESGFVIDKFPISRPNLTFSTLTVSNMSPEDSSIYLCSVQGQGLGNTIYFGEGSWLTVV.

The chain employs TRBV12-5 and TRBJ2-1; 14 bases fit TRBD2. The ends lost 3 bases at V and 1 base at J; junction bases unmatched: 11. The CDR3 loop spans 20 amino acids. Germline CDR1 is LGHNT and CDR2 is FRNRAP. For the CDR3, the DNA is TGTGCTAGTGGTTTAGTTCCGGGACTAGCGGGAGTAGATTCCTACAATGAGCAGTTCTTC. Amino acid sequence: CASGLVPGLAGVDSYNEQFF.

The chain is built from TRBV7-8 and TRBJ1-3; no definite D call. The CDR3 is 15 residues long. V was shortened by 3 bases and J by 2 bases, with 11 bases between the two germline ends. The V gene's germline CDR1 is SGHVS and CDR2 FQNEAQ. The CDR3 bases are TGTGCCAGCAGCTTGGCCGATTCCCCTGGAAACACCATATATTTT. Encoded protein: CASSLADSPGNTIYF.

The V gene is TRBV7-3, the J gene TRBJ2-2; no clear D gene. Per the germline V gene, CDR1 is SGHTA and CDR2 is FQGTGA. The CDR3 covers 15 residues. Trimming shortened V by 5 bases and J by 5 bases, and 15 bases separated the two germline ends. CDR3 in DNA: TGTGCCAGCAGCCCCATCAATGACGGGACCGGGGAGCTGTTTTTT. This translates into CASSPINDGTGELFF.